This passage covers 29 T cell receptor beta chains from one sample sequenced in a study of PD-1 blockade in classical Hodgkin lymphoma (dated by TCRdb to the early 2020s). The library was obtained by the immunoSEQ multiplex PCR assay. Sourced from immuneACCESS, this table was stored by TCRdb with only in-frame sequences that have V and J called. A share of the clones is absent; for the studies checked, an unresolved V gene accounts for under half, and the remainder has no known explanation. The sample table records approximately 13,000 clones; roughly 84% of these occur just once. The ten largest make up roughly 25% of the sample. The sample's time point label, decoded: cycle 1 day 1 (C1D1), immediately before nivolumab initiation. Relapse after autologous stem cell transplantation had occurred in all trial patients, and cohorts A, B and C were distinguished by prior brentuximab vedotin exposure.

Sequencing used peripheral blood mononuclear cells (PBMCs), obtained at baseline. The origin of the receptors is a human donor with classical Hodgkin lymphoma.

The chain has TRBV29-1 and TRBJ1-2; tentatively, D is TRBD1 (5 bases). The CDR3 covers 12 residues. V lost 3 bases, J lost 8 bases, and 13 bases lay in between. Germline-derived CDR1 and CDR2 are SQVTM and ANQGSEA. The CDR3 here is CSVETGREGYTF. As DNA, the CDR3 is TGCAGCGTTGAGACGGGCAGGGAAGGCTACACCTTC.

The V and J genes are TRBV19 and TRBJ2-1, with D possibly being TRBD2 (6 bases). This CDR3 region has 14 residues. V shed 4 bases and J shed 6 bases, with 13 bases lying between them. The germline CDR1 and CDR2 sequences are LNHDA and SQIVND (reference sequence). CDR3 nucleotides: TGTGCCAGTAGTAGGGGACTGGGCCCCAATGAGCAGTTCTTC. Protein sequence: CASSRGLGPNEQFF.

The chain combines TRBV5-1 with TRBJ2-1; TRBD1 matches 7 bases. Unmatched junction bases numbered 4, after V lost 0 bases and J lost 1 base. The germline gives CDR1 SGHRS, CDR2 YFSETQ. This CDR3 contains 16 residues. The CDR3 loop is CASSLGAGGSYNEQFF. The CDR3 DNA reads as TGCGCCAGCAGCTTGGGGGCAGGGGGATCCTACAATGAGCAGTTCTTC.

The chain has TRBV11-2 and TRBJ2-1; D possibly uses TRBD1 or TRBD2 (5 bases each). Germline CDR1 SGHAT, CDR2 FQNNGV. Deletions cut 4 bases from V and 6 bases from J, with 10 bases between. CDR3 length: 13 amino acids. The CDR3 DNA reads TGTGCCAGCAGCTCCGGGGCCGGCAATGAGCAGTTCTTC. Translating gives CASSSGAGNEQFF.

The CDR3 loop is CASSQIRDTEAFF. In nucleotides, the CDR3 is TGTGCCAGTAGCCAAATCAGGGACACTGAAGCTTTCTTT. V usage is TRBV19 and J usage is TRBJ1-1; D might be TRBD1 (5 bases). This CDR3 has 13 residues. From germline, CDR1 is LNHDA and CDR2 SQIVND (reference sequence). Trimming took off 6 bases at V and 3 bases at J, with 11 bases between the two ends.

The V and J genes are TRBV5-6 and TRBJ2-1; TRBD2 matches at 8 bases. CDR1 and CDR2 (germline): SGHDT, YYEEEE. The CDR3 runs to 15 residues. V was clipped by 1 base and J by 2 bases; unmatched bases: 2. The CDR3, as DNA: TGTGCCAGCAGCTTGCCGGGACTAGCCTACAATGAGCAGTTCTTC. This encodes CASSLPGLAYNEQFF.

This clone occurred a few times. The chain carries TRBV28 and TRBJ1-1; 10 bases fit TRBD1. This CDR3 spans 12 amino acids. J was trimmed by 11 bases and V by 2 bases; bases with no gene match: 2. CDR1 is MDHEN, CDR2 SYDVKM, per germline. CDR3 nucleotides: TGTGCCAGCAGTTTAGGGACAGGGGTGGCTTTCTTT. Its translation is CASSLGTGVAFF.

The genes are TRBV11-2 and TRBJ1-5, with D possibly TRBD1 on 5 matching bases. The ends were cut back, 3 bases at V and 7 bases at J, with 10 bases in the middle. The CDR3 runs to 13 residues. CDR1 is SGHAT and CDR2 is FQNNGV in the germline V gene. The CDR3 DNA reads as TGTGCCAGCAGCTTGGGGGAGGGACAGCCCCAGCATTTT. It is translated as CASSLGEGQPQHF.

The chain carries TRBV5-8 and TRBJ1-1; D not certain. Germline assignment: CDR1 SGHTS and CDR2 YDEGEE. This CDR3 spans 12 amino acids. Deletions cut 0 bases from V and 6 bases from J, with 6 bases between. The CDR3 loop is CASSLVAAEAFF. The CDR3 DNA sequence: TGTGCCAGCAGCTTGGTCGCAGCTGAAGCTTTCTTT.

The genes are TRBV15 and TRBJ1-1, with D perhaps TRBD1 (5 bases). This CDR3 comprises 13 residues. The V and J ends lost 0 bases and 5 bases respectively, with 7 bases between them. Germline lookup yields CDR1 LNHNV and CDR2 YYDKDF (reference sequence). CDR3 loop: CATSRDGGTEAFF. CDR3 sequence (DNA): TGTGCCACCAGCAGAGATGGGGGAACTGAAGCTTTCTTT.

V and J are TRBV2 and TRBJ2-2, with 11 bases fitting TRBD2. The trim removed 5 bases at V and 4 bases at J, leaving 0 bases unmatched. Looked up from germline, CDR1 is SNHLY and CDR2 is FYNNEI. The CDR3 length is 14 residues. The CDR3 sequence: CASSLAGGTGELFF. CDR3 nucleotide sequence: TGTGCCAGCAGTCTAGCGGGAGGCACCGGGGAGCTGTTTTTT.

The V gene is TRBV5-4, the J gene TRBJ2-3; 8 bases agree with TRBD1. Trimming at V came to 5 bases and at J to 4 bases, leaving 6 bases not matched to a gene. Germline loops: CDR1 SGHNT, CDR2 YYREEE (reference sequence). There are 14 residues in the CDR3. CDR3 sequence: CASRDGQGSDTQYF. CDR3 DNA sequence: TGTGCCAGCAGGGATGGACAGGGATCAGATACGCAGTATTTT.

The V and J genes are TRBV28 and TRBJ1-2; no reliable D call. Trimming pared 6 bases from V and 1 base from J, leaving 21 bases between. Germline V gene sequence: CDR1 MDHEN, CDR2 SYDVKM. The CDR3 has 17 amino acids. The CDR3 nucleotides read TGTGCCAGCAGCCCGCCCACCCCGCGCGCGGGTAACTATGGCTACACCTTC. Amino acid sequence: CASSPPTPRAGNYGYTF.

The chain uses TRBV4-2 and TRBJ1-1; D unclear. The CDR3 runs to 13 residues. From germline, CDR1 is LGHNA and CDR2 YNFKEQ. V gave up 0 bases and J gave up 7 bases, with 9 bases separating them. CDR3 sequence (DNA): TGTGCCAGCAGCCAAGATAGACACAATGAAGCTTTCTTT. It yields the protein CASSQDRHNEAFF.

The chain carries TRBV27 and TRBJ2-2; TRBD1 might be the D (5 bases). The CDR3 runs to 16 residues. Between the trimmed V and J ends, which lost 5 bases and 5 bases, there was a span of 18 bases. Germline CDR1 and CDR2: MNHEY and SMNVEV (reference sequence). In nucleotides, the CDR3 is TGTGCCAGCAGTCCTGGGGCCCGCCAAGGGACCGGGGAGCTGTTTTTT. Its translation is CASSPGARQGTGELFF.

The chain has TRBV18 and TRBJ2-5; D is unresolved. Germline lookup yields CDR1 KGHSH and CDR2 LQKENI. The V and J ends lost 5 bases and 2 bases respectively, with 18 bases between them. The CDR3 sequence is 16 residues long. CDR3 in amino acids: CASSAPLSSWQETQYF. The CDR3 region has the DNA TGTGCCAGCTCAGCGCCACTTTCGAGCTGGCAAGAGACCCAGTACTTC.

This chain links TRBV4-2 with TRBJ2-1; 7 bases are shared with TRBD1. V gave up 0 bases and J gave up 8 bases; unmatched junction bases: 10. CDR1 is LGHNA, CDR2 YNFKEQ, per germline. CDR3 length: 16 residues. CDR3 sequence: CASSQDLSVTGDEQFF. The CDR3 DNA is TGTGCCAGCAGCCAAGATTTATCCGTTACAGGGGATGAGCAGTTCTTC.

This clone is hyperexpanded in the sample. The chain has TRBV10-2 and TRBJ1-1, with D tentatively TRBD1 (5 bases). V was clipped by 7 bases and J by 5 bases, with 17 bases between them. This CDR3 comprises 14 residues. Germline CDR1 is WSHSY and CDR2 is SAAADI. The CDR3 bases are TGCGCCAGCACGGGGGGGTTAGTTTGGACTGAAGCTTTCTTT. Translation: CASTGGLVWTEAFF.

The genes are TRBV19 and TRBJ1-2; D is perhaps TRBD1 (5 bases). The CDR3 loop spans 15 amino acids. V lost 1 base and J lost 1, with 10 bases in between. Germline values: CDR1 LNHDA, CDR2 SQIVND (reference sequence). CDR3 sequence (DNA): TGTGCCAGTAGTATAGGGGGACTTCTTAACTATGGCTACACCTTC. This encodes CASSIGGLLNYGYTF.

V is TRBV7-6 and J is TRBJ1-3; D perhaps matches TRBD1 (6 bases). With 5 bases removed from V and 0 bases from J, the gap between germline ends came to 11 bases. CDR1 and CDR2 (germline): SGHVS, FNYEAQ. The length of the CDR3 is 15 residues. CDR3 region: CASSNGQSSGNTIYF. CDR3 nucleotides: TGTGCCAGCAGCAACGGACAGTCCTCTGGAAACACCATATATTTT.

This clone was seen a handful of times. The rearrangement joins TRBV19 to TRBJ1-1; a weak D match, TRBD1 (5 bases). CDR1 and CDR2 (germline): LNHDA, SQIVND (reference sequence). The V end lost 6 bases, the J end lost 6 bases, and 14 bases lay between the germline ends. CDR3 length: 13 residues. In DNA form, the CDR3 reads TGTGCCAGTAGCTCTCTCCAGGGCGCTGAAGCTTTCTTT. Protein product: CASSSLQGAEAFF.

V usage is TRBV5-1 and J usage is TRBJ2-1; D not resolved. V dropped 4 bases and J dropped 1 base, with 12 bases sitting between them. The CDR3 spans 15 residues. Germline V lookup: CDR1 SGHRS, CDR2 YFSETQ. The CDR3 region is CASSVANPSYNEQFF. CDR3 DNA sequence: TGCGCCAGCAGCGTCGCCAACCCATCCTACAATGAGCAGTTCTTC. Combining the CDR3 with reference TRBV5-1 and TRBJ2-1 gives the whole variable domain KAGVTQTPRYLIKTRGQQVTLSCSPISGHRSVSWYQQTPGQGLQFLFEYFSETQRNKGNFPGRFSGRQFSNSRSEMNVSTLELGDSALYLCASSVANPSYNEQFFGPGTRLTVL.

This clone was detected a few times. The chain is built from TRBV7-9 and TRBJ1-1, with D possibly matching TRBD1 (5 bases). The germline CDR1 and CDR2 sequences are SEHNR and FQNEAQ (reference sequence). Trimming left V 1 base short and J 6 bases short, with 9 bases between. The CDR3 covers 13 residues. CDR3 residues: CASSLVSGSEAFF. For the CDR3, the DNA is TGTGCCAGCAGCTTAGTGTCAGGGTCTGAAGCTTTCTTT. Supplemented by reference TRBV7-9 and TRBJ1-1, the full variable domain reads DTGVSQNPRHKITKRGQNVTFRCDPISEHNRLYWYRQTLGQGPEFLTYFQNEAQLEKSRLLSDRFSAERPKGSFSTLEIQRTEQGDSAMYLCASSLVSGSEAFFGQGTRLTVV.

The chain recombines TRBV2 with TRBJ1-2; possible D gene TRBD1, 5 bases. V was clipped by 6 bases and J by 7 bases, with 6 bases between them. Germline CDR1 SNHLY, CDR2 FYNNEI. This CDR3 contains 10 residues. The CDR3 DNA reads TGTGCCAGCAGGGGGGGTGGCTACACCTTC. It translates to CASRGGGYTF.

This sequence joins TRBV2 and TRBJ1-1, with D unresolved. The length of the CDR3 is 13 residues. Trimming left V 1 base short and J 5 bases short, with 8 bases between. Germline-derived CDR1 and CDR2 are SNHLY and FYNNEI. CDR3: CASSEVGPTEAFF. CDR3 coding DNA: TGTGCCAGCAGTGAAGTAGGACCTACTGAAGCTTTCTTT.

The J gene is TRBJ2-3, the V gene TRBV10-2; tentative D call: TRBD1 (6 bases). V was clipped by 0 bases and J by 4 bases, with 11 bases between them. The CDR3 contains 15 residues. The V gene's germline CDR1 is WSHSY and CDR2 SAAADI. CDR3 sequence reads: CASSESVQGPDTQYF. CDR3 in DNA: TGCGCCAGCAGTGAGTCGGTACAGGGCCCAGATACGCAGTATTTT.

J is TRBJ2-6 and V is TRBV27; tentative D call: TRBD1 (6 bases). Germline lookup yields CDR1 MNHEY and CDR2 SMNVEV (reference sequence). V was clipped by 6 bases and J by 2 bases, with 11 bases between them. The length of the CDR3 is 15 residues. The CDR3 sequence: CASSLGGPGANVLTF. As DNA, the CDR3 is TGTGCCAGCAGCCTAGGGGGACCTGGGGCCAACGTCCTGACTTTC. Full variable domain (rest looked up from reference TRBV27 and TRBJ2-6): EAQVTQNPRYLITVTGKKLTVTCSQNMNHEYMSWYRQDPGLGLRQIYYSMNVEVTDKGDVPEGYKVSRKEKRNFPLILESPSPNQTSLYFCASSLGGPGANVLTFGAGSRLTVL.

Written as DNA, the CDR3 is TGTGCCAGCAGTGCAAGTGGGACAGGTTGGTGGGAGCAGTACGTC. This gives the protein CASSASGTGWWEQYV. This chain uses TRBV6-4 with TRBJ2-7; 8 bases are a match to TRBD1. The CDR3 consists of 15 residues. V shed 4 bases and J 7 bases; nucleotides not matched to a gene: 12. Germline V lookup: CDR1 MRHNA, CDR2 SNTAGT.

The rearrangement joins TRBV28 to TRBJ1-5; D is undetermined. CDR1 and CDR2 from the germline V gene are MDHEN and SYDVKM. This CDR3 has 11 amino acids. V gave up 2 bases and J gave up 7 bases, with 3 bases separating them. The CDR3 coding sequence is TGTGCCAGCAGTTTAAGGCAGCCCCAGCATTTT. Amino acid sequence: CASSLRQPQHF.